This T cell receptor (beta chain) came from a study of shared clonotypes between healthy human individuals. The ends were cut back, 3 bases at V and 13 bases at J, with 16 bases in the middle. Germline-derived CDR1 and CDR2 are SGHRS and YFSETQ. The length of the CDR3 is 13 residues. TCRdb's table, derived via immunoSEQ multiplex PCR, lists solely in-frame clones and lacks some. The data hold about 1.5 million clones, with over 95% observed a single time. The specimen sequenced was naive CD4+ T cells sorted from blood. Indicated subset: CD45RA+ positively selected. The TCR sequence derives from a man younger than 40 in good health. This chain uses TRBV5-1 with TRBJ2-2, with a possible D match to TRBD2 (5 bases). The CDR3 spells CASSSMGILALFF. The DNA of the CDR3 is TGCGCCAGCAGCTCGATGGGGATCCTAGCGCTGTTTTTT. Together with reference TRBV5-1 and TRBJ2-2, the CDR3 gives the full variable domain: KAGVTQTPRYLIKTRGQQVTLSCSPISGHRSVSWYQQTPGQGLQFLFEYFSETQRNKGNFPGRFSGRQFSNSRSEMNVSTLELGDSALYLCASSSMGILALFFGEGSRLTVL.